These T cell receptor beta chains were read from a single sample in a study of technical replicates of blood from a handful of donors. Clones were sequenced by immunoSEQ multiplex PCR, and TCRdb holds only the in-frame ones, with some missing. In the table there are approximately 87,000 clones, around 96% of which are singletons. Sequenced sample: T cells isolated from PBMCs. The receptors were gathered from a human donor in good health. CDR3s include the opening cysteine and the closing phenylalanine or tryptophan. D genes are given only for firm matches. The listing skips clone size in some rows; elsewhere it reads once, few, many or a size class.

V	D	size	J	DNA	CDR3
TRBV7-2	.	.	TRBJ2-5	TGTGCCAGCAGCTTAGGATCCACGCGGTACCAAGAGACCCAGTACTTC	CASSLGSTRYQETQYF
TRBV11-3	.	once	TRBJ2-7	TGTGCCAGCAGCTTAGGACCTCTTATGAGGGAGCAGTACTTC	CASSLGPLMREQYF
TRBV30	.	once	TRBJ1-2	TGTGCCTGGATCAAGCCGGTTTACTATGGCTACACCTTC	CAWIKPVYYGYTF
TRBV7-2	.	.	TRBJ1-2	TGTGCCAGCAGCTTAGTTGTTCCAGGCTACACCTTC	CASSLVVPGYTF
TRBV15	.	.	TRBJ1-4	TGTGCCACCAGAGATAGTACAGGGTTCTACCTTGAAAAACTGTTTTTT	CATRDSTGFYLEKLFF
TRBV10-3	TRBD1	.	TRBJ2-2	TGTGCCATCAGGGGGACAGGGGACGGGGAGCTGTTTTTT	CAIRGTGDGELFF
TRBV12-5	.	.	TRBJ2-2	TGTGCTAGTGGTTTGGTAGAGGGAAAGGGCACCGGGGAGCTGTTTTTT	CASGLVEGKGTGELFF
TRBV7-3	TRBD2	.	TRBJ2-1	TGTGCCAGCAGCAAGACTAGCGGGAGCAACAATGAGCAGTTCTTC	CASSKTSGSNNEQFF
TRBV11-3	TRBD1	once	TRBJ1-1	TGTGCCAGCAGCCCTGGAGGACAGGGGAACACTGAAGCTTTCTTT	CASSPGGQGNTEAFF
TRBV28	.	.	TRBJ1-1	TGTGCCGCCCAGCGGGGGTACACTGAAGCTTTCTTT	CAAQRGYTEAFF
TRBV29-1	.	.	TRBJ1-2	TGCAGCGTTGAGATGGCAGAATTATATGGCTACACCTTC	CSVEMAELYGYTF
TRBV7-3	TRBD1	.	TRBJ2-1	TGTGCCAGCAGCTCCCAACCGGGACAGGGTAGCAATGAGCAGTTCTTC	CASSSQPGQGSNEQFF
TRBV6-1	.	.	TRBJ1-1	TGTGCCAGCAGTGAAACAGTCGGTATGGCTTTCTTT	CASSETVGMAFF
TRBV6-1	TRBD1	.	TRBJ1-1	TGTGCCAGTAGAGAAACAGGGGCCACTGAAGCTTTCTTT	CASRETGATEAFF
TRBV10-3	TRBD2	.	TRBJ2-7	TGTGCCATCAGCCCACTAGCGGGAGTCGAGCAGTACTTC	CAISPLAGVEQYF
TRBV9	.	.	TRBJ1-1	TGTGCCAGCAGCACAACAGGTGGGAACACTGAAGCTTTCTTT	CASSTTGGNTEAFF
TRBV10-3	TRBD1	.	TRBJ1-1	TGTGCCAAACAGATGGCGGGACAGGGGCCCGCTGAAGCTTTCTTT	CAKQMAGQGPAEAFF
TRBV21-1	.	.	TRBJ2-7	TGTGCCAGCACCCAACGGGGGTCCTACGAGCAGTACTTC	CASTQRGSYEQYF
TRBV6-5	TRBD1	.	TRBJ2-2	TGTGCCAGCAGTTACTTACAGGGGGCGGCCGGGGAGCTGTTTTTT	CASSYLQGAAGELFF
TRBV4-3	TRBD1	once	TRBJ1-3	TGCGCCAGCAGCCAAGTTCAGGGGGCGGAATCTGGAAACACCATATATTTT	CASSQVQGAESGNTIYF
TRBV13	.	once	TRBJ2-3	TGTGCCAGCAGCTTAGGGGGAGAAGGCACAGATACGCAGTATTTT	CASSLGGEGTDTQYF
TRBV13	TRBD1	.	TRBJ1-1	TGTGCCAGCAGCTTAGACCGACAGGGACTGAACACTGAAGCTTTCTTT	CASSLDRQGLNTEAFF
TRBV6-1	.	.	TRBJ2-5	TGTGCCAGCACTATAGACAGTTTCGAGACCCAGTACTTC	CASTIDSFETQYF
TRBV6-1	TRBD2	once	TRBJ2-1	TGTGCCACCCGACCCCCTAGCGGAGACAATGAGCAGTTCTTC	CATRPPSGDNEQFF
TRBV30	.	.	TRBJ1-2	TGTGCCTGGTCCCTTTCAGGGGAGGGAGGCTACACCTTC	CAWSLSGEGGYTF
TRBV2	.	.	TRBJ1-5	TGTGCCAGCAGAAAGGGGTCAGGGCCTTATAGCAATCAGCCCCAGCATTTT	CASRKGSGPYSNQPQHF
TRBV11-3	.	.	TRBJ2-5	TGTGCCAGCAGCCTCGGGGAGACCCAGTACTTC	CASSLGETQYF
TRBV7-8	TRBD2	.	TRBJ2-1	TGTGCCAGCAGCTTATTAATGGCGGGAGAAGGTCTTGAGCAGTTCTTC	CASSLLMAGEGLEQFF
TRBV19	.	.	TRBJ2-2	TGTGCCAGTAGTATGGTCACCGCAGAGGCGAACACCGGGGAGCTGTTTTTT	CASSMVTAEANTGELFF